Presented here are 30 T cell receptor beta chains from one specimen sequenced in a study of neurological immune-mediated disorders. TCRdb re-derived calls from the 5' RACE reads in MiXCR, one entry per CDR3 protein. The data hold about 50,000 distinct CDR3 sequences, with roughly 17% observed a single time. Sequencing was carried out using PBMCs. The receptor set was obtained from a man aged 55 to 70 in good health.

This clonotype was observed at least ten times. The chain employs TRBV27 and TRBJ2-1; possible D gene TRBD2, 6 bases. Trimming pared 5 bases from V and 8 bases from J, leaving 22 bases between. The V gene's germline CDR1 is MNHEY and CDR2 SMNVEV (reference sequence). The CDR3 has 16 residues. CDR3 loop: CASSQWRASSLDEQFF. The CDR3 DNA reads as TGTGCCAGCAGTCAATGGAGGGCCTCTTCGTTGGATGAGCAGTTCTTC.

Concerning this clonotype itself: This clone may be a read error of a much larger clone one base away. As the CDR3 is not closed by the conserved phenylalanine or tryptophan, this likely results from a read error. V and J are TRBV29-1 and TRBJ1-2, with D possibly matching TRBD1 (6 bases). This CDR3 contains 14 residues. V dropped 6 bases and J dropped 2 bases, with 16 bases sitting between them. CDR1 and CDR2 from the germline V gene are SQVTM and ANQGSEA. The CDR3 nucleotides read TGCAGCGTGAAGGGCGGACAGAAAAACTATGGCTACACCGTC. It translates to CSVKGGQKNYGYTV.

Many counts were recorded for this clonotype. The rearrangement joins TRBV7-2 to TRBJ1-1; D gene uncertain. The length of the CDR3 is 16 residues. V was shortened by 0 bases and J by 2 bases, with 13 bases between the two germline ends. CDR1 is SGHTA, CDR2 FQGNSA, per germline. The CDR3 reads CASSLAGPQSNTEAFF. CDR3 sequence (DNA): TGTGCCAGCAGCTTAGCCGGGCCCCAGTCAAACACTGAAGCTTTCTTT.

This clonotype has a count of ten or more. The CDR3 bases are TGTGCCAGCAGCCATTTGACCCGGGACTTGAAACTCCCCTTAGGCTCCTACGAGCAGTACTTC. Translated, it gives CASSHLTRDLKLPLGSYEQYF. The rearrangement links TRBV27 to TRBJ2-7; D may be TRBD2 (6 bases). This CDR3 has 21 amino acids. The V end lost 6 bases, the J end lost 0 bases, and 33 bases lay between the germline ends. Germline V CDR1 and CDR2: MNHEY, SMNVEV (reference sequence).

In its sample, this clonotype was seen a few times. The chain has TRBV5-4 and TRBJ2-7, with D unclear. CDR3 length: 14 amino acids. Deletions cut 0 bases from V and 3 bases from J, with 10 bases between. From germline, CDR1 is SGHNT and CDR2 YYREEE (reference sequence). DNA of the CDR3: TGTGCCAGCAGCTTGGAGCCTTCCCTCTACGAGCAGTACTTC. Protein product: CASSLEPSLYEQYF.

Remarks on this clonotype: Possible read error: a much larger clone is one base away. The rearrangement links TRBV6-6 to TRBJ2-2; a possible D gene is TRBD2 (7 bases). This CDR3 spans 14 amino acids. Germline V CDR1 and CDR2: MNHNY, SVGAGI (reference sequence). The CDR3 DNA is TGTGTCGGCCGGGGGGCGGGAGCAATCGGGGAGCTGTTTTTT. Translation: CVGRGAGAIGELFF.

On this clonotype: This may come from a read error, since a much larger clone is one base off. The chain uses TRBV5-1 and TRBJ2-3; maybe TRBD2 (6 bases). The CDR3 consists of 16 residues. Germline loops: CDR1 SGHRS, CDR2 YFSETQ. V lost 4 bases and J lost 3, with 18 bases in between. CDR3 nucleotides: TGCGCCAGCAGCCCGAAAGCGGTAGGAGGGACAGATACGCAGTATTTT. It codes for CASSPKAVGGTDTQYF.

The V gene is TRBV5-1, the J gene TRBJ2-3, with 15 bases lining up with TRBD2. The CDR3 consists of 16 residues. The V and J ends lost 5 bases and 7 bases, in that order; junction bases with no gene match: 8. CDR1 is SGHRS and CDR2 is YFSETQ in the germline V gene. The CDR3 sequence: CASSWTSGRALNTQYF. The CDR3 DNA reads TGCGCCAGCAGTTGGACTAGCGGGAGGGCCTTGAATACGCAGTATTTT. The full variable domain, in which reference TRBV5-1 and TRBJ2-3 provide the parts outside the CDR3, is KAGVTQTPRYLIKTRGQQVTLSCSPISGHRSVSWYQQTPGQGLQFLFEYFSETQRNKGNFPGRFSGRQFSNSRSEMNVSTLELGDSALYLCASSWTSGRALNTQYFGPGTRLTVL.

This clonotype was observed many times. The chain recombines TRBV10-3 with TRBJ2-3; 10 nucleotides agree with TRBD2. V dropped 2 bases and J dropped 1; count of bases not matched to a gene: 15. Germline-derived CDR1 and CDR2 are ENHRY and SYGVKD. This CDR3 comprises 20 residues. The CDR3 is CAISEETSGNVPVGTDTQYF. CDR3 nucleotides: TGTGCCATCAGTGAGGAAACTAGCGGGAACGTCCCCGTGGGCACAGATACGCAGTATTTT.

V gene TRBV3-1 combines with J gene TRBJ1-6, with a tentative D call TRBD1 (5 bases). This CDR3 spans 16 amino acids. Germline lookup yields CDR1 LGHDT and CDR2 YNNKEL (reference sequence). Trimming took 1 base from V and 6 from J, leaving 13 bases between them. In DNA form, the CDR3 reads TGTGCCAGCAGCCAAGTAAGTCGACAGTCTAATTCACCCCTCCACTTT. Translated, it gives CASSQVSRQSNSPLHF.

In this sample, this clonotype turned up many times. This chain connects TRBV9 to TRBJ1-1; the match to TRBD1 covers 8 bases. In germline, CDR1 is SGDLS, CDR2 YYNGEE. V trimming: 0 bases; J trimming: 4 bases; junction bases outside the gene matches: 2. This CDR3 comprises 14 residues. The CDR3 bases are TGTGCCAGCAGCGTAGGACAGGGGCGCACTGAAGCTTTCTTT. Its protein is CASSVGQGRTEAFF.

This chain connects TRBV12-3 or TRBV12-4 to TRBJ1-2; D is undetermined. This CDR3 has 15 residues. Deletions cut 1 base from V and 9 bases from J, with 18 bases between. The CDR3 region is CASSLGEARRNCYTF. The DNA for the CDR3 is TGTGCCAGCAGTTTAGGGGAGGCTCGAAGGAATTGCTACACCTTC.

Ten or more counts support this clonotype. The V call is TRBV20-1, the J call TRBJ2-7; the D gene is possibly TRBD2 (5 bases). The CDR3 extends over 15 amino acids. Trimming pared 3 bases from V and 3 bases from J, leaving 18 bases between. Per germline, CDR1 DFQATT and CDR2 SNEGSKA (reference sequence). CDR3 region: CSASRSGLDNYEQYF. In nucleotides, the CDR3 is TGCAGTGCTAGTCGGTCCGGACTCGACAACTACGAGCAGTACTTC.

In its sample, this clonotype was seen many times. The genes are TRBV7-2 and TRBJ2-7; D gene uncertain. Germline V gene lookup returns CDR1 SGHTA and CDR2 FQGNSA. The CDR3 length is 15 residues. V was trimmed by 1 base and J by 2 bases, leaving 12 bases between them. CDR3 nucleotides: TGTGCCAGCAGCTTAGTCGGTGGGGAAGCCTACGAGCAGTACTTC. Translation gives CASSLVGGEAYEQYF.

This clonotype was seen at least ten times. V usage is TRBV20-1 and J usage is TRBJ2-2; 8 bases align to TRBD2. V shed 3 bases and J 5 bases; nucleotides not matched to a gene: 8. There are 15 residues in the CDR3. The germline V gene has CDR1 DFQATT and CDR2 SNEGSKA (reference sequence). This chain's CDR3 is CSAREAGGWTGELFF. Here the CDR3 DNA reads TGCAGTGCTAGGGAGGCGGGAGGATGGACCGGGGAGCTGTTTTTT.

This clonotype was detected many times. The chain recombines TRBV28 with TRBJ2-5; 14 bases match TRBD2. The trim removed 4 bases at V and 4 bases at J, leaving 2 bases unmatched. The germline gives CDR1 MDHEN, CDR2 SYDVKM. CDR3 length equals 15 residues. The CDR3 DNA is TGTGCCAGCAGTTCGGGACTAGCGGGAGTAGAGACCCAGTACTTC. It yields the protein CASSSGLAGVETQYF.

This clonotype was detected many times. The chain couples TRBV6-1 to TRBJ1-1; D is perhaps TRBD1 (5 bases). The CDR3 consists of 15 residues. Per the germline V gene, CDR1 is MNHNS and CDR2 is SASEGT. With 7 bases removed from V and 5 bases from J, the gap between germline ends came to 20 bases. CDR3: CASTLTPDTGTEAFF. CDR3 coding DNA: TGTGCCAGCACCCTGACCCCGGACACGGGGACTGAAGCTTTCTTT.

This clonotype was seen ten or more times. The genes are TRBV9 and TRBJ2-3; 7 bases line up with TRBD1. Trimming removed 6 bases from V and 4 bases from J; junction bases left unmatched: 11. Germline CDR1 SGDLS, CDR2 YYNGEE. There are 15 residues in the CDR3. The CDR3 DNA follows: TGTGCCAGCAACCCGACAGGGTCAACGTCAGATACGCAGTATTTT. This translates into CASNPTGSTSDTQYF. The full variable domain, rest sourced from reference TRBV9 and TRBJ2-3, is DSGVTQTPKHLITATGQRVTLRCSPRSGDLSVYWYQQSLDQGLQFLIQYYNGEERAKGNILERFSAQQFPDLHSELNLSSLELGDSALYFCASNPTGSTSDTQYFGPGTRLTVL.

This clonotype was observed at least ten times. This chain links TRBV6-5 with TRBJ2-2, with a weak D call TRBD2 (6 bases). The CDR3 covers 14 residues. The germline V gene encodes CDR1 MNHEY and CDR2 SVGAGI. The V end lost 6 bases, the J end lost 4 bases, and 12 bases lay between the germline ends. The CDR3 coding sequence is TGTGCCAGCAGCTGGGCGGGGACCACCGGGGAGCTGTTTTTT. The encoded protein is CASSWAGTTGELFF.

The chain combines TRBV7-9 with TRBJ2-3; D call uncertain. The germline V gene encodes CDR1 SEHNR and CDR2 FQNEAQ (reference sequence). This CDR3 spans 12 amino acids. V dropped 5 bases and J dropped 6 bases, with 9 bases sitting between them. Written as DNA, the CDR3 is TGTGCCAGCAGCGCCACAGTGGATACGCAGTATTTT. It is translated as CASSATVDTQYF.

This clonotype appeared a few times. The rearrangement joins TRBV28 to TRBJ1-6; no firm D call. Germline assignment: CDR1 MDHEN and CDR2 SYDVKM. V gave up 5 bases and J gave up 3 bases, with 14 bases separating them. The CDR3 runs to 16 residues. The CDR3 nucleotides are TGTGCCAGCAGTCCCCGGGCGGTGGGCTATAATTCACCCCTCCACTTT. Translation: CASSPRAVGYNSPLHF.

This clonotype was detected many times. The rearrangement links TRBV5-1 to TRBJ2-5; 9 bases fit TRBD2. Germline V gene lookup returns CDR1 SGHRS and CDR2 YFSETQ. The CDR3 sequence is 14 residues long. The junction had 2 bases not matched to a gene; V was cut back by 4 bases and J by 1 base. CDR3 in DNA: TGCGCCAGCAGCAGGACTAGCGCCCAAGAGACCCAGTACTTC. Protein product: CASSRTSAQETQYF.

This clonotype was picked up many times. The chain employs TRBV5-5 and TRBJ2-5; no reliable D call. Germline V gene lookup returns CDR1 SGHKS and CDR2 YYEKEE (reference sequence). This CDR3 region has 13 residues. V was cut by 3 bases and J by 0 bases, with 6 bases left in between. CDR3: CASSWSHQETQYF. The CDR3 DNA follows: TGTGCCAGCAGCTGGAGTCACCAAGAGACCCAGTACTTC.

This clonotype is medium-sized by share. The genes are TRBV20-1 and TRBJ2-1, with 11 bases fitting TRBD2. This CDR3 is 15 amino acids long. V shed 3 bases, J shed 5 bases, and the junction held 6 bases outside the gene matches. CDR1 and CDR2 from the germline V gene are DFQATT and SNEGSKA (reference sequence). CDR3 region: CSARGIAGGNNEQFF. The CDR3 nucleotides read TGCAGTGCTAGGGGTATAGCGGGAGGGAACAATGAGCAGTTCTTC.

This clonotype was seen ten or more times. The chain is built from TRBV5-4 and TRBJ2-3, with 7 bases identical to TRBD2. The CDR3 is made up of 12 amino acids. Per germline, CDR1 SGHNT and CDR2 YYREEE (reference sequence). Trimming removed 2 bases from V and 14 bases from J; junction bases left unmatched: 8. As DNA, the CDR3 is TGTGCCAGCAGCTTAATAGCGGGTCAGCGGTATTTT. As protein: CASSLIAGQRYF. The full variable domain, completed using reference TRBV5-4 and TRBJ2-3, is ETGVTQSPTHLIKTRGQQVTLRCSSQSGHNTVSWYQQALGQGPQFIFQYYREEENGRGNFPPRFSGLQFPNYSSELNVNALELDDSALYLCASSLIAGQRYFGPGTRLTVL.

This clonotype was seen many times. The V call is TRBV12-3 or TRBV12-4, the J call TRBJ1-3; TRBD1 matches at 9 bases. The V gene end was trimmed by 8 bases and the J gene end by 1 base; junction bases not matched to a gene: 6. The CDR3 extends over 15 amino acids. The CDR3 reads CASQQGARSGNTIYF. CDR3 nucleotides: TGTGCCAGCCAACAGGGGGCAAGATCTGGAAACACCATATATTTT.

This sequence joins TRBV3-1 and TRBJ2-2, with D unclear. V lost 4 bases, J lost 6 bases, and 9 bases lay in between. CDR1 LGHDT and CDR2 YNNKEL come from the germline V gene (reference sequence). The CDR3 runs to 13 residues. The CDR3 bases are TGTGCCAGCAGCCTAGATGGAGCCGGGGAGCTGTTTTTT. Protein product: CASSLDGAGELFF. The full variable domain, in which reference TRBV3-1 and TRBJ2-2 provide the parts outside the CDR3, is DTAVSQTPKYLVTQMGNDKSIKCEQNLGHDTMYWYKQDSKKFLKIMFSYNNKELIINETVPNRFSPKSPDKAHLNLHINSLELGDSAVYFCASSLDGAGELFFGEGSRLTVL.

In this sample, this clonotype turned up many times. The J gene is TRBJ1-4, the V gene TRBV5-1; D is undetermined. Germline V lookup: CDR1 SGHRS, CDR2 YFSETQ. V lost 4 bases, J lost 11 bases, and 12 bases lay in between. This CDR3 is built from 12 residues. The CDR3, as DNA: TGCGCCAGCAGCGCTGACGGGGAGAAACTGTTTTTT. Its protein product is CASSADGEKLFF.

This clonotype occurred many times. V and J are TRBV27 and TRBJ2-1; D is perhaps TRBD1 or TRBD2 (7 bases each). This CDR3 contains 13 residues. V was trimmed by 6 bases and J by 8 bases, leaving 14 bases between them. Germline CDR1 reads MNHEY; CDR2 reads SMNVEV (reference sequence). CDR3 residues: CASSLQGRDEQFF. The CDR3 DNA follows: TGTGCCAGCAGCCTACAGGGGAGGGATGAGCAGTTCTTC.

The chain joins TRBV18 to TRBJ2-7; TRBD1 is a possible D gene (5 bases). Trimming took 2 bases from V and 2 from J, leaving 10 bases between them. The CDR3 loop spans 14 amino acids. The germline V gene has CDR1 KGHSH and CDR2 LQKENI. The CDR3 sequence is CASSPYPGTYEQYF. CDR3 DNA sequence: TGTGCCAGCTCACCATATCCAGGGACCTACGAGCAGTACTTC. The full variable domain, with the rest looked up from reference TRBV18 and TRBJ2-7, is NAGVMQNPRHLVRRRGQEARLRCSPMKGHSHVYWYRQLPEEGLKFMVYLQKENIIDESGMPKERFSAEFPKEGPSILRIQQVVRGDSAAYFCASSPYPGTYEQYFGPGTRLTVT.